The 3 T cell receptor beta chains below all came from one sample that was sequenced in a study of identifying expanded T cells in peripheral blood. This table comes from immunoSEQ multiplex PCR, and its TCRdb copy is limited to in-frame clones, with some not included. The sample carries 75,000 to 95,000 clones, 70% to 90% recorded once. The sample comprised blood. These receptors all come from a person aged 18-70 years in good health.

V is TRBV2 and J is TRBJ2-2; 9 nucleotides match TRBD1. Germline V lookup: CDR1 SNHLY, CDR2 FYNNEI. The junction had 3 bases not matched to a gene; V was cut back by 6 bases and J by 4 bases. CDR3 size: 14 residues. This CDR3 reads CASSPDRGTGELFF. DNA of the CDR3: TGTGCCAGCAGCCCGGACAGGGGCACCGGGGAGCTGTTTTTT.

This clone was recorded only once. The V gene is TRBV6-5, the J gene TRBJ1-6; no definite D call. Trimming pared 6 bases from V and 6 bases from J, leaving 12 bases between. The CDR3 extends over 14 amino acids. Germline V gene sequence: CDR1 MNHEY, CDR2 SVGAGI. CDR3 sequence (DNA): TGTGCCAGCAGGCAGGACGGAACTAATTCACCCCTCCACTTT. Its protein is CASRQDGTNSPLHF.

The V and J genes are TRBV10-3 and TRBJ2-5; no reliable D call. The CDR3 length is 12 residues. Germline loops: CDR1 ENHRY, CDR2 SYGVKD. Trimming removed 2 bases at V and 2 bases at J, with 3 bases between. The CDR3 region is CAISEVQETQYF. In DNA, the CDR3 is TGTGCCATCAGTGAGGTTCAAGAGACCCAGTACTTC.